The TCR beta chain described here comes from a study of cytomegalovirus exposure and HLA in healthy donors. Study outcomes and limitations: First-cohort TCR clusters were later found to tend to co-occur in the 90 to 150 validation repertoires.

To note about this clone: The antigen remains unidentified.

CDR3 length: 16 amino acids. Trimming pared 2 bases from V and 5 bases from J, leaving 19 bases between. The V gene's germline CDR1 is SGHTA and CDR2 FQGNSA. Sequencing was performed with immunoSEQ multiplex PCR; in TCRdb, only in-frame clones are kept and a portion is missing. Here the sample spans roughly 330,000 clones, 87% being singletons. The rearrangement joins TRBV7-2 to TRBJ2-7; tentative D call: TRBD2 (5 bases). The sample taken for sequencing was PBMCs. This receptor was obtained from a woman aged 25 to 45 in good health and CMV-seropositive. The CDR3 is CASSLQTLAQLHEQYF. CDR3 DNA: TGTGCCAGCAGCTTACAGACCCTAGCACAATTGCACGAGCAGTACTTC.